One and the same sample provided the 16 T cell receptor beta chains below, sequenced in a study of response to subunit inactivated influenza vaccine. TCRdb fed the RT-PCR reads into MiXCR, producing one record per CDR3 protein. The profile shows hundreds of thousands of distinct CDR3 sequences, over 9.5% of them singletons. Material: PBMCs from blood, obtained on the day of vaccination. The receptors were gathered from a man aged 45 to 65 who received an inactivated influenza vaccine.

The chain joins TRBV12-3 or TRBV12-4 to TRBJ2-5; tentatively, D is TRBD1 (6 bases). The CDR3 totals 14 residues. V lost 5 bases, J lost 3 bases, and 13 bases lay in between. The CDR3 loop reads CASSASWTEETQYF. The CDR3 nucleotides are TGTGCCAGCAGTGCCTCCTGGACAGAAGAGACCCAGTACTTC.

In this sample, this clonotype turned up many times. The chain employs TRBV9 and TRBJ2-2; no clear D gene. Trimming left V 3 bases short and J 6 bases short, with 6 bases between. The CDR3 is 12 residues long. Germline values: CDR1 SGDLS, CDR2 YYNGEE. The CDR3 nucleotides read TGTGCCAGCAGCGGACGATCCGGGGAGCTGTTTTTT. It specifies CASSGRSGELFF.

This clonotype came up once. A much larger clone sits a single nucleotide away, making a read error possible. The genes are TRBV20-1 and TRBJ2-2, with 9 bases that match TRBD2. The CDR3 totals 17 residues. CDR1 is DFQATT and CDR2 is SNEGSKA in the germline V gene (reference sequence). DNA for the CDR3: TGCTGTGCTAGGGGTAGCGGGAGTCCCCAGAACACCGGGGAGCTGTTTTTT. Its protein is CCARGSGSPQNTGELFF.

The table lists this clonotype with a few counts. The CDR3 nucleotides are TGTGCCAGCAGTACTGGCGACCGCTCCTACAATGAGCAGTTCTTC. Protein product: CASSTGDRSYNEQFF. V and J are TRBV7-9 and TRBJ2-1; unclear D gene. Deletions cut 6 bases from V and 0 bases from J, with 12 bases between. Germline V gene data show CDR1 as SEHNR and CDR2 as FQNEAQ (reference sequence). This CDR3 spans 15 amino acids.

This clonotype was found a few times. V usage is TRBV2 and J usage is TRBJ2-1; perhaps TRBD2 as D (5 bases). The CDR3 spans 15 residues. Germline V gives CDR1 SNHLY, CDR2 FYNNEI. The germline V and J ends were trimmed by 1 base and 6 bases, with 13 bases remaining between them. The chain's CDR3 is CASSEGGFVGNEQFF. DNA for the CDR3: TGTGCCAGCAGTGAAGGCGGGTTTGTAGGCAATGAGCAGTTCTTC.

This clonotype was counted only a few times. The V call is TRBV7-8, the J call TRBJ2-2; no definite D call. The CDR3 runs to 13 residues. Trimming shortened V by 5 bases and J by 5 bases, and 9 bases separated the two germline ends. The germline CDR1 and CDR2 sequences are SGHVS and FQNEAQ. DNA for the CDR3: TGTGCCAGCAGCCATCGACCTACCGGGGAGCTGTTTTTT. Its protein is CASSHRPTGELFF.

This clonotype was observed at least ten times. The chain employs TRBV5-1 and TRBJ2-6; the D gene is possibly TRBD2 (5 bases). The CDR3 covers 16 residues. CDR1 SGHRS and CDR2 YFSETQ come from the germline V gene. V lost 0 bases, J lost 1 base, and 8 bases lay in between. CDR3 amino acids: CASSLGGVSGANVLTF. CDR3 bases: TGCGCCAGCAGCTTGGGGGGAGTTTCTGGGGCCAACGTCCTGACTTTC.

In the case of this clonotype: The junction and the germline gene differ at one end; a read error may be behind it. For the CDR3, the DNA is TGCGCCAGCAGCCCGGACAGGGGGAAATTGAAGACTGAAGCTTTCTTT. It is translated as CASSPDRGKLKTEAFF. The genes are TRBV5-1 and TRBJ1-1; 10 nucleotides match TRBD1. The germline CDR1 and CDR2 sequences are SGHRS and YFSETQ. This CDR3 is 16 amino acids long.

The V gene is TRBV5-1, the J gene TRBJ2-1; D remains ambiguous. CDR3 length: 16 residues. The V and J ends lost 0 bases and 6 bases respectively, with 16 bases between them. The germline CDR1 and CDR2 sequences are SGHRS and YFSETQ. This CDR3 is CASSLALTLPGNEQFF. The CDR3 nucleotides are TGCGCCAGCAGCTTGGCCCTGACTCTCCCTGGCAATGAGCAGTTCTTC.

This clonotype turned up a few times. The V and J genes are TRBV18 and TRBJ1-5, with a weak D call TRBD1 (6 bases). Germline CDR1 and CDR2: KGHSH and LQKENI. The germline V and J ends were trimmed by 2 bases and 7 bases, with 12 bases remaining between them. There are 14 residues in the CDR3. CDR3 sequence: CASSPSDQGQPQHF. The CDR3 coding sequence is TGTGCCAGCTCACCATCTGATCAGGGGCAGCCCCAGCATTTT.

This clonotype appeared a few times. The J gene is TRBJ1-5, the V gene TRBV7-2; D perhaps matches TRBD1 (6 bases). V gave up 1 base and J gave up 6 bases, with 13 bases separating them. The CDR3 has 15 amino acids. Germline V gene sequence: CDR1 SGHTA, CDR2 FQGNSA. In nucleotides, the CDR3 is TGTGCCAGCAGCTTAGGGATACAGGGTTCTCAGCCCCAGCATTTT. It translates to CASSLGIQGSQPQHF.

This clonotype appeared a few times. The J gene is TRBJ1-1, the V gene TRBV10-3; the D is unclear. With 6 bases removed from V and 7 bases from J, the gap between germline ends came to 12 bases. CDR1 and CDR2 from the germline V gene are ENHRY and SYGVKD. The CDR3 covers 12 residues. The DNA for the CDR3 is TGTGCCATCAGGCCCCCGGTAGGTGAAGCTTTCTTT. Amino acids: CAIRPPVGEAFF.

This clonotype was counted only a few times. This chain joins TRBV5-1 and TRBJ2-1; D possibly matches TRBD1 or TRBD2 (5 bases each). The CDR3 sequence is 15 residues long. V gave up 4 bases and J gave up 7 bases, with 18 bases separating them. Germline V gives CDR1 SGHRS, CDR2 YFSETQ. The CDR3 bases are TGCGCCAGCAGCCCGCCGGGGCACCCGGGGAATGAGCAGTTCTTC. This translates into CASSPPGHPGNEQFF.

The chain carries TRBV15 and TRBJ2-5, with TRBD2 matching 11 bases. The V and J ends lost 7 bases and 5 bases, in that order; junction bases with no gene match: 9. Germline values: CDR1 LNHNV, CDR2 YYDKDF (reference sequence). This CDR3 contains 15 residues. CDR3 coding DNA: TGTGCCACCACTCTTAGCGGGAGGGCCGGGGAGACCCAGTACTTC. The encoded protein is CATTLSGRAGETQYF.

This clonotype has ten or more counts. The J gene is TRBJ2-7, the V gene TRBV3-1; 8 bases align to TRBD2. Germline V CDR1 and CDR2: LGHDT, YNNKEL (reference sequence). The junction had 6 bases not matched to a gene; V was cut back by 4 bases and J by 1 base. The CDR3 sequence is 15 residues long. The CDR3 sequence is CASSLSGGGSYEQYF. For the CDR3, the DNA is TGTGCCAGCAGCCTAAGCGGGGGTGGATCCTACGAGCAGTACTTC.

The J gene is TRBJ2-1, the V gene TRBV7-2, with D possibly matching TRBD2 (6 bases). V lost 5 bases and J lost 9, with 14 bases in between. The CDR3 has 13 amino acids. Germline assignment: CDR1 SGHTA and CDR2 FQGNSA. CDR3 amino acids: CASSPSTSIEQFF. CDR3 bases: TGTGCCAGCAGCCCGTCGACTAGTATTGAGCAGTTCTTC.